This T cell receptor (beta chain) was sequenced in a study of regulatory T cells in long-lasting Graves disease. Study outcomes and limitations: Small sample size may have lowered accuracy.

The CDR3 is made up of 14 amino acids. The V and J ends lost 6 bases and 4 bases respectively, with 15 bases between them. Germline assignment: CDR1 SNHLY and CDR2 FYNNEI. Construction of TCR beta libraries relied on iRepertoire HTBI primers and on Arm-PCR targeting CDR3 regions. TCRdb recomputed calls from the multiplex PCR reads with MiXCR, one row per CDR3 protein. The repertoire includes 400,000 to 500,000 distinct CDR3 sequences, approximately 15% of them detected once, and over 7% sits in the top ten. This clonotype came up a few times. Its antigen is unknown. A much larger clone is a single base away; this may be a read error. Time point reported: newly diagnosed GD, antithyroid drugs for less than 3 months. Making the TCR library involved RNA that had been extracted from PBMCs. The sample was also reused in another study, on T cells in Graves' hyperthyroidism and ophthalmopathy. From that second work: Patients aged 18 to 65 had newly diagnosed hyperthyroidism of under 2 months' duration. Uncontrolled infections, other autoimmune diseases, pregnancy or lactation led to exclusion of patients.

The chain uses TRBV2 and TRBJ2-5; D call uncertain. This specimen consisted of peripheral blood mononuclear cells (PBMCs), obtained at new diagnosis, from a patient treated with antithyroid drugs. This receptor was taken from a woman aged 40 to 55 with Graves disease. The CDR3 region has the DNA TGTGCCAGCAGCACGCGCGGAACCCGAGAGACCCAGTACTTC. It is translated as CASSTRGTRETQYF. The whole variable domain, filled in from reference TRBV2 and TRBJ2-5, reads EPEVTQTPSHQVTQMGQEVILRCVPISNHLYFYWYRQILGQKVEFLVSFYNNEISEKSEIFDDQFSVERPDGSNFTLKIRSTKLEDSAMYFCASSTRGTRETQYFGPGTRLLVL.